This T cell receptor (beta chain) appears in the sequencing data of a study of cytomegalovirus exposure and HLA in healthy donors. In the study overall: Unique TCR beta sequences numbering about 100 million came from around 180 million T cells in an earlier analysis.

Notes on the study in general: In vitro, a few CMV-associated chains proved specific for CMV antigens.

Remarks on this clone: What it binds is not known.

While unrecorded immune exposures were likely, the donors were nominally healthy when sampled. Amplification used 60 Vbeta primers and 13 Jbeta primers. Sequenced by immunoSEQ multiplex PCR; TCRdb stores in-frame clones only, minus some. The data contain 150,000 or so clones, approximately 74% of them singletons. J was trimmed by 0 bases and V by 4 bases; bases with no gene match: 6. This CDR3 contains 15 residues. Germline V gene sequence: CDR1 SGHNT, CDR2 YYREEE (reference sequence). The rearrangement joins TRBV5-4 to TRBJ2-7; 8 nucleotides agree with TRBD1. The TCR was taken from a man between 25 and 39 years old in good health and CMV-seronegative. Specimen: PBMCs. CDR3 residues: CASSTRQGISYEQYF. In nucleotides, the CDR3 is TGTGCCAGCAGCACCAGACAGGGGATCTCCTACGAGCAGTACTTC.